This T cell receptor (beta chain) was sequenced during a study of blood T cell repertoires in COVID-19. Using immunoSEQ multiplex PCR, the repertoire was profiled, and TCRdb retains in-frame clones only, with some absent. The repertoire holds approximately 350,000 clones, with approximately 88% as singletons. V was trimmed by 1 base and J by 3 bases, leaving 10 bases between them. This CDR3 has 15 residues. Per the germline V gene, CDR1 is LNHDA and CDR2 is SQIVND (reference sequence). The rearrangement links TRBV19 to TRBJ1-5; no reliable D call. Material for sequencing was peripheral blood. The sequence came from a man aged 35 to 55 with acute or convalescent COVID-19. The CDR3 bases are TGTGCCAGTAGTATAGGTCGCAGTTACAATCAGCCCCAGCATTTT. It is translated as CASSIGRSYNQPQHF.